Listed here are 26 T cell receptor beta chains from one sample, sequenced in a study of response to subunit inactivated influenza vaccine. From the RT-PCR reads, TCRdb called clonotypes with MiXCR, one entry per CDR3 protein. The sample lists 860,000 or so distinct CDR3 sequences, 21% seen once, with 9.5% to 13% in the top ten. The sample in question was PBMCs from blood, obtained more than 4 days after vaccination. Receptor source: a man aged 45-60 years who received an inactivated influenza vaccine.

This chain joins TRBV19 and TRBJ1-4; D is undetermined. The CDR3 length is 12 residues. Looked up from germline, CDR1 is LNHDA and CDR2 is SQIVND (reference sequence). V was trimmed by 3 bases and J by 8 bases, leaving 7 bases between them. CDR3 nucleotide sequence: TGTGCCAGTAGTATGAGTGTCGAAAAACTGTTTTTT. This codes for CASSMSVEKLFF.

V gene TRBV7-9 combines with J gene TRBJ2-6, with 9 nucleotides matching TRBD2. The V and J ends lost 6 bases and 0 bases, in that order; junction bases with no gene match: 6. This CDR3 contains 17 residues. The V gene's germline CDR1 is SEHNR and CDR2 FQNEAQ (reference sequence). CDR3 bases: TGTGCCAGCAGAACAGCGGGAGGTGTCTCTGGGGCCAACGTCCTGACTTTC. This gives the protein CASRTAGGVSGANVLTF. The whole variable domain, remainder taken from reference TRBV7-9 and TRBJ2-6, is DTGVSQNPRHKITKRGQNVTFRCDPISEHNRLYWYRQTLGQGPEFLTYFQNEAQLEKSRLLSDRFSAERPKGSFSTLEIQRTEQGDSAMYLCASRTAGGVSGANVLTFGAGSRLTVL.

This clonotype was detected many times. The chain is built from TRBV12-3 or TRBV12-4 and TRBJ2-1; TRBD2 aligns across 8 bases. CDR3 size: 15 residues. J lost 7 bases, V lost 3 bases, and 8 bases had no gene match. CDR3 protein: CASSLLAGTGNEQFF. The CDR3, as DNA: TGTGCCAGCAGTTTGTTAGCGGGGACTGGAAATGAGCAGTTCTTC.

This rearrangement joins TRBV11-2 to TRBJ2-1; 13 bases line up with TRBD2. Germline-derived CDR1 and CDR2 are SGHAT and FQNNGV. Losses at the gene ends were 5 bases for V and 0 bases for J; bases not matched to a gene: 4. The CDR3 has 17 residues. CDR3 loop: CASSRGLAGSSYNEQFF. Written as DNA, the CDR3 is TGTGCCAGCAGCCGGGGACTAGCGGGGAGCTCCTACAATGAGCAGTTCTTC.

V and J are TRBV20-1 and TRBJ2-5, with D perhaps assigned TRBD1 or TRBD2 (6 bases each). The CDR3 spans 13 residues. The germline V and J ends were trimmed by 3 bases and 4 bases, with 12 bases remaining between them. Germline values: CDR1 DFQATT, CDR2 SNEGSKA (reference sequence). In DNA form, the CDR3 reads TGCAGTGCTAGCTCGGGGGCTCCAGAGACCCAGTACTTC. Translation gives CSASSGAPETQYF.

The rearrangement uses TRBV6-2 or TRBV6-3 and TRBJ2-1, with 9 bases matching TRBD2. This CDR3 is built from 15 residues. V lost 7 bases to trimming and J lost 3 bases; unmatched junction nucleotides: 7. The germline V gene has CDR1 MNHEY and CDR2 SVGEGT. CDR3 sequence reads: CASKVAGVVYNEQFF. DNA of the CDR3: TGTGCCAGCAAGGTAGCGGGAGTTGTCTACAATGAGCAGTTCTTC.

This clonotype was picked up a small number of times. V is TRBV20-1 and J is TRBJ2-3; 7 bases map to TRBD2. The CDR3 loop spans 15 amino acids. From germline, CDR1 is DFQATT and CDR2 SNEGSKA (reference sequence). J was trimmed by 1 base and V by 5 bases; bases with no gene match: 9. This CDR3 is CSAQTGAGGTDTQYF. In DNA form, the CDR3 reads TGCAGTGCTCAAACTGGTGCGGGGGGCACAGATACGCAGTATTTT.

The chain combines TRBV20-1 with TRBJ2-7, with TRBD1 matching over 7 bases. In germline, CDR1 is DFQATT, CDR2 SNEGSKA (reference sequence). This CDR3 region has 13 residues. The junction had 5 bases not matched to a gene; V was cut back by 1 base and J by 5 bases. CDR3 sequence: CSARVDRVDEQYF. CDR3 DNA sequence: TGCAGTGCTAGAGTCGACAGGGTGGACGAGCAGTACTTC.

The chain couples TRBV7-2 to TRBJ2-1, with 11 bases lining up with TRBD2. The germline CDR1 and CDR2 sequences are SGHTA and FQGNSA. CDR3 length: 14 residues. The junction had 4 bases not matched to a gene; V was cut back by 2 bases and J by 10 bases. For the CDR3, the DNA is TGTGCCAGCAGCTTAACTAGCGGGAGCCTCGAGCAGTTCTTC. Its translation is CASSLTSGSLEQFF.

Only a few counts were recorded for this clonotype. DNA of the CDR3: TGTGCCAGCAGTGGAGAAAATAGCAATCAGCCCCAGCATTTT. Translation: CASSGENSNQPQHF. The genes are TRBV2 and TRBJ1-5; D is unclear. The CDR3 has 14 amino acids. V dropped 4 bases and J dropped 0 bases, with 7 bases sitting between them. Germline lookup yields CDR1 SNHLY and CDR2 FYNNEI.

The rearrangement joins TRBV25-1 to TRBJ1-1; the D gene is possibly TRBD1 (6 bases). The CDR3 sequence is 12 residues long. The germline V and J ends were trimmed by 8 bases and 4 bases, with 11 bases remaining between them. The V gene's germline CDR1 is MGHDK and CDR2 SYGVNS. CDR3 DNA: TGTGCCAGCGGTAGGACAGCCACTGAAGCTTTCTTT. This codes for CASGRTATEAFF. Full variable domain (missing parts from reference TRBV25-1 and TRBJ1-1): EADIYQTPRYLVIGTGKKITLECSQTMGHDKMYWYQQDPGMELHLIHYSYGVNSTEKGDLSSESTVSRIRTEHFPLTLESARPSHTSQYLCASGRTATEAFFGQGTRLTVV.

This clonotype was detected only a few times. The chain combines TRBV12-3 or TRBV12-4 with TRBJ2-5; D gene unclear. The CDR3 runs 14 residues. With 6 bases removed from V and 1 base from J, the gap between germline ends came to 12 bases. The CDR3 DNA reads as TGTGCCAGCAGCAGCTTTGAGCGCCAAGAGACCCAGTACTTC. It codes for CASSSFERQETQYF.

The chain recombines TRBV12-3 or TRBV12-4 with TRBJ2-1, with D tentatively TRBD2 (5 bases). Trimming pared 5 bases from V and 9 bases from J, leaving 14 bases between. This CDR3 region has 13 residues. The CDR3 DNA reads TGTGCCAGCAGTCCTCTTTCCCGGGGTGAGCAGTTCTTC. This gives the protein CASSPLSRGEQFF.

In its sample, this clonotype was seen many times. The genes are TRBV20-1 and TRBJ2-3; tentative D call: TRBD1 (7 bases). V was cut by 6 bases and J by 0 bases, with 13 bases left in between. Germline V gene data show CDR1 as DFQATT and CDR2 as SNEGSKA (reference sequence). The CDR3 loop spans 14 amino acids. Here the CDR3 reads CSALQGGSTDTQYF. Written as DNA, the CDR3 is TGCAGTGCCTTGCAGGGGGGTAGCACAGATACGCAGTATTTT.

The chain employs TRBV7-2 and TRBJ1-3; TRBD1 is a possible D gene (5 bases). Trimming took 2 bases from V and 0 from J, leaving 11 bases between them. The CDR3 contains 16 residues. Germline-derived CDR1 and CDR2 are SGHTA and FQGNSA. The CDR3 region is CASSLLGPHSGNTIYF. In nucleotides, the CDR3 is TGTGCCAGCAGCTTATTGGGGCCGCACTCTGGAAACACCATATATTTT. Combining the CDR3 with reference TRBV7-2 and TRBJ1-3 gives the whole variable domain GAGVSQSPSNKVTEKGKDVELRCDPISGHTALYWYRQSLGQGLEFLIYFQGNSAPDKSGLPSDRFSAERTGGSVSTLTIQRTQQEDSAVYLCASSLLGPHSGNTIYFGEGSWLTVV.

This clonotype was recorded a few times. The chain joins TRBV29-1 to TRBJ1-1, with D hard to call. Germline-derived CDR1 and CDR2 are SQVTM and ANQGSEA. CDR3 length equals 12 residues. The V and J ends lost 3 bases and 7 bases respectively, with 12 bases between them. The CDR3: CSVELLGIEAFF. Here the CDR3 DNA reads TGCAGCGTTGAGTTATTAGGAATTGAAGCTTTCTTT.

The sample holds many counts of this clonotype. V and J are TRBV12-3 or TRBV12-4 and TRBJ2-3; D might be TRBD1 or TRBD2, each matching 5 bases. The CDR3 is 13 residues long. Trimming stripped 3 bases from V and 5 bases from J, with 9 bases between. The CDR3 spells CASSFQGRDTQYF. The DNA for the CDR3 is TGTGCCAGCAGTTTCCAGGGACGAGATACGCAGTATTTT.

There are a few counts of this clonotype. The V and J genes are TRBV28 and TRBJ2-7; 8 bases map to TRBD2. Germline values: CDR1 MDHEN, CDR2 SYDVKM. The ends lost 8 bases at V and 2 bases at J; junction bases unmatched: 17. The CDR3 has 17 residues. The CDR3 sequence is CASLPPEGLGYPYEQYF. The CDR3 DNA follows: TGTGCCAGCCTCCCCCCGGAGGGACTAGGGTACCCCTACGAGCAGTACTTC.

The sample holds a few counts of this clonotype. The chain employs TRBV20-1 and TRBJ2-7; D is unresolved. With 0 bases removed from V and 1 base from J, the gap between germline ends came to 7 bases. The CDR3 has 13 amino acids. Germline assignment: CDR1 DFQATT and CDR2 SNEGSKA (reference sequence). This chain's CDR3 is CSARDLVSYEQYF. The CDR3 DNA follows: TGCAGTGCTAGAGATCTGGTTTCCTACGAGCAGTACTTC.

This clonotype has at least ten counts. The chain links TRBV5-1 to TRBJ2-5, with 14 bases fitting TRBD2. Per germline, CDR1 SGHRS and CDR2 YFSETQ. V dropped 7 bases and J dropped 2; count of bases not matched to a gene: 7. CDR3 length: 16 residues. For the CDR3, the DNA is TGCGCCAGCCGATTGGGGACTAGCGGGAGACAAGAGACCCAGTACTTC. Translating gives CASRLGTSGRQETQYF.

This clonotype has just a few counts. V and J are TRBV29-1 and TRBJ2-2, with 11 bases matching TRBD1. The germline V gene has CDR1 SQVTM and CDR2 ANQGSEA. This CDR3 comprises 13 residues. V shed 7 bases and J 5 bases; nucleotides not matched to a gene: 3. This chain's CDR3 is CSAGQGATGELFF. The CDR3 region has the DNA TGCAGCGCCGGACAGGGGGCGACCGGGGAGCTGTTTTTT.

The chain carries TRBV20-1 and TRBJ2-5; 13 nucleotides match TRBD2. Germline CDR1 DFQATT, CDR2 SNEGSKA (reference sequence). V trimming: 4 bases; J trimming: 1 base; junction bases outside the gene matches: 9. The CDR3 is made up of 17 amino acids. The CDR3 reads CSATGIRLAGGQETQYF. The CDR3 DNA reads TGCAGTGCTACAGGGATCCGACTAGCGGGGGGCCAAGAGACCCAGTACTTC.

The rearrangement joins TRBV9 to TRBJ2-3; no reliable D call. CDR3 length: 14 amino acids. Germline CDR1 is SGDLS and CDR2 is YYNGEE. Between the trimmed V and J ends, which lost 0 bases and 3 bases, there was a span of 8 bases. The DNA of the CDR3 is TGTGCCAGCAGCGTAGGGGTGTGGACAGATACGCAGTATTTT. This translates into CASSVGVWTDTQYF.

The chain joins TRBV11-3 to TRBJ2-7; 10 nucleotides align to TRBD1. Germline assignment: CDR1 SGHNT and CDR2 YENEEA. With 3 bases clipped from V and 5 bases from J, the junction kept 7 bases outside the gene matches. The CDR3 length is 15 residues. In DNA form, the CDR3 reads TGTGCCAGCAGCTTTCCGGGACAGGGGATCCACGAGCAGTACTTC. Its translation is CASSFPGQGIHEQYF.

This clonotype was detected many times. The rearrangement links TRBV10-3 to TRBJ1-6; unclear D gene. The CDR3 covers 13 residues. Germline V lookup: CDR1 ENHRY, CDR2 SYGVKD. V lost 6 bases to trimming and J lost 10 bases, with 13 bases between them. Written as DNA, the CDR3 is TGTGCCATCAGCCCGGACGAGAGGTCACCCCTCCACTTT. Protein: CAISPDERSPLHF.

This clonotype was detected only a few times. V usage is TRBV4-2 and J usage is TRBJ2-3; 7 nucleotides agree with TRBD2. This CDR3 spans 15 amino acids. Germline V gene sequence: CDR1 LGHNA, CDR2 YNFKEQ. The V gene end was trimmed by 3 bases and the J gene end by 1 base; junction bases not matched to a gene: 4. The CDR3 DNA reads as TGTGCCAGCAGCCAGACTAGCTGGGGCACAGATACGCAGTATTTT. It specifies CASSQTSWGTDTQYF.